This entry features one TCR beta chain sequence. The data derive from a study of T cell clones after liver transplantation. About the research overall: A pre-transplant mixed lymphocyte reaction with TCRbeta sequencing defined graft-donor-reactive clones followed in post-transplant blood.

CDR1 MNHEY and CDR2 SMNVEV come from the germline V gene (reference sequence). V lost 4 bases, J lost 0 bases, and 11 bases stayed unmatched. CDR3 length equals 18 residues. Repertoires were generated with immunoSEQ multiplex PCR, while TCRdb's copy carries only in-frame clones and drops some. The table lists thousands of clones, 70% of them singletons. The chain links TRBV27 to TRBJ2-1, with 8 bases identical to TRBD2. This receptor was obtained from a human donor who received a liver transplant. Material: CD8+ T cells from blood, obtained before liver transplant. Here the CDR3 reads CASSSTSGLPSSYNEQFF. The CDR3 nucleotides read TGTGCCAGCAGTTCAACTAGCGGCCTCCCTAGCTCCTACAATGAGCAGTTCTTC.